This TCR beta chain was profiled in a study of control samples from healthy donors and cancer patients. This table comes from immunoSEQ multiplex PCR, and its TCRdb copy is limited to in-frame clones, with some not included. The sample shows 150,000 to 180,000 clones, over 90% of them seen only once. In its sample, this clone was seen a few times. The length of the CDR3 is 14 residues. The germline CDR1 and CDR2 sequences are MDHEN and SYDVKM. J gave up 6 bases and V 7 bases, and 12 bases lay outside the gene matches. The chain is built from TRBV28 and TRBJ2-7; 7 nucleotides match TRBD1. This TCR was sampled from a man over 45 in good health. Sequenced material: blood. The CDR3 region has the DNA TGTGCCAGCAATGCAGGGGGACCGCGTCGCGAGCAGTACTTC. This codes for CASNAGGPRREQYF.